This is a list of T cell receptor beta chains from one sample in a study of T-cell memory formation after mild COVID-19. TCRdb reprocessed the 5' RACE reads with MiXCR, giving one entry per CDR3 protein. The sample records around 340,000 distinct CDR3 sequences, roughly an eighth being singletons. Sequencing was carried out using PBMCs or a T cell subset sorted from them (not recorded which). The receptor source for this set is a man aged 18 to 35 who had mild COVID-19 (a few samples of this study predate the infection). Cell type and time point are not known. Each CDR3 is given with its conserved first and last residue. Clone sizes are given selectively: once, few, many, or a class where the clone is expanded.

v_gene	abundance	j_gene	CDR3aa
TRBV19	-	TRBJ2-1	CASSILGLAESSYNEQFF
TRBV7-2	few	TRBJ1-1	CASSLFNPLNSRGAFF
TRBV7-3	many	TRBJ2-5	CASSPGTAKETQYF
TRBV28	few	TRBJ1-5	CASVSSPEDQPQHF
TRBV6-6	-	TRBJ2-7	CASKDRVTYEQYF
TRBV7-9	few	TRBJ2-3	CASSPSVDTQYF
TRBV29-1	few	TRBJ2-1	CSAQRGRYNEQFF
TRBV19	few	TRBJ1-1	CASKLSGTLNTEAFF
TRBV18	few	TRBJ2-4	CASSPQPSAKNIQYF
TRBV9	-	TRBJ2-6	CASSPGGAVSGANVLTF
TRBV30	-	TRBJ2-4	CAWGRGSKNIQYF
TRBV10-2	-	TRBJ2-6	CASSGGGTNSGANVLTF
TRBV7-8	few	TRBJ2-3	CASSAPGGGTDTQYF
TRBV6-5	many	TRBJ1-5	CASAPQHF
TRBV5-1	few	TRBJ1-3	CASSWEQGSGNTIYF